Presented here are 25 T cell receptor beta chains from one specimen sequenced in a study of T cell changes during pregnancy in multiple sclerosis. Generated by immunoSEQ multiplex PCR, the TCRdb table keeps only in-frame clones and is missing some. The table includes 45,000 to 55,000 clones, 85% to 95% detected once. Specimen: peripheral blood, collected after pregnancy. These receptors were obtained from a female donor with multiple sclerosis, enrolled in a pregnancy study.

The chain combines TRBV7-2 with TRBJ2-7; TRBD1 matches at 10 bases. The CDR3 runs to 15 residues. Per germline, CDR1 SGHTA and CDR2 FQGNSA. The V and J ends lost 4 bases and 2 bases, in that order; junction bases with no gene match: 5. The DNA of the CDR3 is TGTGCCAGCAGCTGGCAGGGACAGGGGACCTACGAGCAGTACTTC. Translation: CASSWQGQGTYEQYF.

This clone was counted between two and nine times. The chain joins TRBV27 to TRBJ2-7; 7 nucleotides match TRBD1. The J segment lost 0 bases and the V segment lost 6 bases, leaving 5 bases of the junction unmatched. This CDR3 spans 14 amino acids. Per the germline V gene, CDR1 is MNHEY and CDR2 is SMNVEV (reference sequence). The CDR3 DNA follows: TGTGCCAGCAGAGGACAGGTCACCTCCTACGAGCAGTACTTC. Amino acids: CASRGQVTSYEQYF.

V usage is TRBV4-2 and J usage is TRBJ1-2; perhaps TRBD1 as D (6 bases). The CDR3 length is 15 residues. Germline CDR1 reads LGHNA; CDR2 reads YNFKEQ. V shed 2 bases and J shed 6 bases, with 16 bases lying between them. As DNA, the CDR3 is TGTGCCAGCAGCCAACCCAGGACAGTTATTCATGGCTACACCTTC. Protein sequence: CASSQPRTVIHGYTF.

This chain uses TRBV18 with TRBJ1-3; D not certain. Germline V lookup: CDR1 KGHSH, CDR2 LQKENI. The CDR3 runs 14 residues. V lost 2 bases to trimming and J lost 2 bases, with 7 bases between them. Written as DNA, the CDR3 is TGTGCCAGCTCACCAGGGAGAGCTGGAAACACCATATATTTT. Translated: CASSPGRAGNTIYF.

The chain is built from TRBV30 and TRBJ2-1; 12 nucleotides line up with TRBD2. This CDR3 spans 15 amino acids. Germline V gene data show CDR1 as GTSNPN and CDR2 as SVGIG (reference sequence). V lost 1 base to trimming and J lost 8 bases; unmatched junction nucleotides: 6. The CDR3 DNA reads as TGTGCCTGGAGTGCCCTAGCGGGGGGGCCGTATGAGCAGTTCTTC. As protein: CAWSALAGGPYEQFF.

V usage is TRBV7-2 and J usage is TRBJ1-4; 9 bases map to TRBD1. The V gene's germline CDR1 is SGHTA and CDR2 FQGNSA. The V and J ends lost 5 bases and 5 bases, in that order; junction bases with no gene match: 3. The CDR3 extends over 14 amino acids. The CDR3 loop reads CASSVGQGNEKLFF. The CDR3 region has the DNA TGTGCCAGCAGCGTCGGACAGGGGAATGAAAAACTGTTTTTT.

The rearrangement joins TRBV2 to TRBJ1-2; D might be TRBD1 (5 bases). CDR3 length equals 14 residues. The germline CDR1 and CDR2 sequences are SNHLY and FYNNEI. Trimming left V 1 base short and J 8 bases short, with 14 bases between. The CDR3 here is CASSEGRETGGYTF. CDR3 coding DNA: TGTGCCAGCAGTGAAGGTAGGGAAACAGGAGGCTACACCTTC.

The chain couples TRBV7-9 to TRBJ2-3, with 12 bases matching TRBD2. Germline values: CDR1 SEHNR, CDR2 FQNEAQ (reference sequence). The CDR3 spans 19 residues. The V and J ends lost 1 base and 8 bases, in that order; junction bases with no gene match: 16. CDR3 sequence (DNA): TGTGCCAGCAGCTTAGTCCTAGCGGGGGGGCTTCCCCGCGCCGTTACGCAGTATTTT. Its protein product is CASSLVLAGGLPRAVTQYF. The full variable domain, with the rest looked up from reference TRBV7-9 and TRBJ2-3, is DTGVSQNPRHKITKRGQNVTFRCDPISEHNRLYWYRQTLGQGPEFLTYFQNEAQLEKSRLLSDRFSAERPKGSFSTLEIQRTEQGDSAMYLCASSLVLAGGLPRAVTQYFGPGTRLTVL.

CDR3 sequence: CANWDRGTGNTIYF. The CDR3 bases are TGTGCCAACTGGGACAGGGGAACTGGAAACACCATATATTTT. This rearrangement joins TRBV5-4 to TRBJ1-3; the match to TRBD1 covers 10 bases. From germline, CDR1 is SGHNT and CDR2 YYREEE (reference sequence). CDR3 length: 14 amino acids. The V segment lost 9 bases and the J segment 2 bases; nucleotides outside the gene matches: 5.

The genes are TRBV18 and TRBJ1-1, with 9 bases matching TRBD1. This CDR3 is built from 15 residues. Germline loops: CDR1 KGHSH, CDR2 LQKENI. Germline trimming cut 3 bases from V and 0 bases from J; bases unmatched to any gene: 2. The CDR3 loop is CASSPGTGMNTEAFF. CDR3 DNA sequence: TGTGCCAGCTCACCCGGGACAGGGATGAACACTGAAGCTTTCTTT.

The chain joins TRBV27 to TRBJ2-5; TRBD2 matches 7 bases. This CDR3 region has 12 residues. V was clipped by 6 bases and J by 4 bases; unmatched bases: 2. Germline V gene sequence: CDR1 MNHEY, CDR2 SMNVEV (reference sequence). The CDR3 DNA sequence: TGTGCCAGCAGCGCGGGGGTAGAGACCCAGTACTTC. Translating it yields CASSAGVETQYF.

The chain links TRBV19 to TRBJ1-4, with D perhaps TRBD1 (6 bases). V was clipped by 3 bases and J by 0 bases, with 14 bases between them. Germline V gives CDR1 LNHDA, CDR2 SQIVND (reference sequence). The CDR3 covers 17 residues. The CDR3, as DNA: TGTGCCAGTAGTATGGGCAGGGGATGGTCAACTAATGAAAAACTGTTTTTT. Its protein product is CASSMGRGWSTNEKLFF.

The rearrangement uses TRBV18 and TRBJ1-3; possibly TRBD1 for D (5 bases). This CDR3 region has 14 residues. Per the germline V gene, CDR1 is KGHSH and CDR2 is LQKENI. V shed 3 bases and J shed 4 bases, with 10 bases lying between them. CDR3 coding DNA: TGTGCCAGCTCACCCGACAGAAAAGGAAACACCATATATTTT. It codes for CASSPDRKGNTIYF.

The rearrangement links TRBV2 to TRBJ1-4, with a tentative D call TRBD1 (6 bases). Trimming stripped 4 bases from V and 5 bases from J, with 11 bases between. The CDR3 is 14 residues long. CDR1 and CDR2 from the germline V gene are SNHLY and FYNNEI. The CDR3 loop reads CASSVGQGNEKLFF. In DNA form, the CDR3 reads TGTGCCAGCAGTGTGGGTCAGGGGAATGAAAAACTGTTTTTT.

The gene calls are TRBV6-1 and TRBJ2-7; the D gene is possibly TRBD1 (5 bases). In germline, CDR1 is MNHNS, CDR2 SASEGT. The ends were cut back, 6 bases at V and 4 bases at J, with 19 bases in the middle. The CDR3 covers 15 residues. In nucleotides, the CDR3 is TGTGCCAGCAGCCCGGTATCGACAGACATATACGAGCAGTACTTC. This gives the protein CASSPVSTDIYEQYF.

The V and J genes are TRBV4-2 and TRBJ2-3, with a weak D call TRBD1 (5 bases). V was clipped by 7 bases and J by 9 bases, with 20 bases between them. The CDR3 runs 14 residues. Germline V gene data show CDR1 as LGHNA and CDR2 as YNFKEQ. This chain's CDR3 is CASNNRGRGDTQYF. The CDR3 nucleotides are TGTGCCAGCAACAATAGGGGTAGAGGAGACACGCAGTATTTT.

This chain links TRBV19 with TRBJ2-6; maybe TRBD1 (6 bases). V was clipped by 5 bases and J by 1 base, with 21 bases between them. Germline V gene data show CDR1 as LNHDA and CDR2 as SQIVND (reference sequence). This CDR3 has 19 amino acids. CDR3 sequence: CASSQERQVPESGANVLTF. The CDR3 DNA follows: TGTGCCAGTAGTCAAGAGCGACAGGTGCCGGAGTCTGGGGCCAACGTCCTGACTTTC.

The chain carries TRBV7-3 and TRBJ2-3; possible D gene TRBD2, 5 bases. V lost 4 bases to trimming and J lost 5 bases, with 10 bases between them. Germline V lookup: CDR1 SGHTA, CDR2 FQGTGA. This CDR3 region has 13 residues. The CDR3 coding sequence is TGTGCCAGCAGCTCACTAGGATTAGATACGCAGTATTTT. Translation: CASSSLGLDTQYF.

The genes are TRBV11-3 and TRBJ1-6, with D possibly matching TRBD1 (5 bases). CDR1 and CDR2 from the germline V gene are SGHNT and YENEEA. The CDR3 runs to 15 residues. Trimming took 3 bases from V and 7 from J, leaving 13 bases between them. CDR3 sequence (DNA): TGTGCCAGCAGCTTCCCCGACAGCCTGAATTCACCCCTCCACTTT. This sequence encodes CASSFPDSLNSPLHF.

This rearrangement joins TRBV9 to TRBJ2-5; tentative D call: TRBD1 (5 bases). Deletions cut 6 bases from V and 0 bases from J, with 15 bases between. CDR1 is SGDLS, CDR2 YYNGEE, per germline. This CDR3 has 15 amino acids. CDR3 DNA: TGTGCCAGCACCACCCGCAGGGTATACCAAGAGACCCAGTACTTC. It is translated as CASTTRRVYQETQYF.

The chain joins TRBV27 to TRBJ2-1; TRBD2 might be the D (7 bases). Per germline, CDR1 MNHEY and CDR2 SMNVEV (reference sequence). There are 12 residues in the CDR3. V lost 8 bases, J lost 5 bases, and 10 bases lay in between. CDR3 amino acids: CASWGGHNEQFF. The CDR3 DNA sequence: TGTGCCAGCTGGGGGGGGCACAATGAGCAGTTCTTC.

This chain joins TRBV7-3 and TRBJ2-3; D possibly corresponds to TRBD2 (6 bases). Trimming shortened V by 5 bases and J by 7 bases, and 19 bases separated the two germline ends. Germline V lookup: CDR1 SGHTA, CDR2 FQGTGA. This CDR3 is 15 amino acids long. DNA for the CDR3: TGTGCCAGCAGCCGGGACTCCCGTGGGATTTATACGCAGTATTTT. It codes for CASSRDSRGIYTQYF.

This CDR3 is CASSIDQQGRNTEAFF. The DNA of the CDR3 is TGTGCCAGTAGTATAGATCAACAGGGAAGGAACACTGAAGCTTTCTTT. The chain is built from TRBV19 and TRBJ1-1; D possibly corresponds to TRBD1 (6 bases). CDR1 and CDR2 from the germline V gene are LNHDA and SQIVND (reference sequence). The CDR3 has 16 amino acids. V dropped 0 bases and J dropped 1 base, with 12 bases sitting between them.

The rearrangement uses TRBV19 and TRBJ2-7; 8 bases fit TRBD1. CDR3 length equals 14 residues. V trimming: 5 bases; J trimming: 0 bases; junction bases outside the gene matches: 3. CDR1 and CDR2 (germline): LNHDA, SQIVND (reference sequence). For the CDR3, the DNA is TGTGCCAGTAGTCCGGGACAGGTCTCCTACGAGCAGTACTTC. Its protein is CASSPGQVSYEQYF.

The CDR3 loop reads CASSQDGQGPRGYTF. The DNA of the CDR3 is TGCGCCAGCAGCCAAGATGGGCAGGGCCCTAGAGGCTACACCTTC. The chain uses TRBV4-3 and TRBJ1-2, with D tentatively TRBD1 (5 bases). The germline V gene encodes CDR1 LGHNA and CDR2 YSLEER. The CDR3 length is 15 residues. Deletions cut 0 bases from V and 8 bases from J, with 16 bases between.